This section outlines one T cell receptor (beta chain) sequence together with its context. This entry is derived from a study of blood T cell repertoires in COVID-19. About the study: Samples of COVID-19 (acute and convalescent) were obtained from the United States, Italy and Spain.

The data were produced by immunoSEQ multiplex PCR, yet TCRdb's version contains in-frame clones alone and is incomplete. The sample contains about 180,000 clones, around 83% of which appear only once. With 6 bases removed from V and 2 bases from J, the gap between germline ends came to 28 bases. The CDR3 is made up of 19 amino acids. Germline loops: CDR1 LNHDA, CDR2 SQIVND (reference sequence). Sequenced sample: peripheral blood. The chain is built from TRBV19 and TRBJ1-2; the D is unclear. The sequence was obtained from a woman aged 25 to 39 with active or convalescent COVID-19. CDR3 DNA sequence: TGTGCCAGTAGAAGACCTTTTCCGACCCCGGGTCCAGCGAACTATGGCTACACCTTC. Amino acids: CASRRPFPTPGPANYGYTF.